This TCR beta chain was retrieved from a study of T cells after yellow fever vaccination. The study's findings and limits: Post-booster repertoires contained most primary-vaccination clones again (roughly 95% CD4, about 90% CD8). Peaking on day 5 versus 15, the secondary response was faster but weaker. A minor fraction of clonotypes spanned both CD4 and CD8 compartments. Sorted memory subsets showed almost no vaccine-responding clonotypes on day 0.

MiXCR was run by TCRdb on the 5' RACE reads, yielding one entry per CDR3 protein. The table includes some 9,600 distinct CDR3 sequences, 4.5% to 5.5% detected once. The CDR3 covers 14 residues. Unmatched junction bases numbered 3, after V lost 4 bases and J lost 5 bases. The V gene's germline CDR1 is LGHNA and CDR2 YNFKEQ. This clonotype was recorded at least ten times. This chain uses TRBV4-2 with TRBJ2-1, with 9 bases lining up with TRBD2. This TCR came from a young man who received the YFV17D yellow fever vaccine. This specimen was PBMCs, either bulk or a sorted T-cell subset (CD4+, CD8+, memory, or dextramer-sorted; not recorded which), taken roughly 15 days after the first yellow fever vaccination. The CDR3 nucleotides are TGTGCCAGCAGCCCCATAGCGGGGGACAATGAGCAGTTCTTC. It translates to CASSPIAGDNEQFF.